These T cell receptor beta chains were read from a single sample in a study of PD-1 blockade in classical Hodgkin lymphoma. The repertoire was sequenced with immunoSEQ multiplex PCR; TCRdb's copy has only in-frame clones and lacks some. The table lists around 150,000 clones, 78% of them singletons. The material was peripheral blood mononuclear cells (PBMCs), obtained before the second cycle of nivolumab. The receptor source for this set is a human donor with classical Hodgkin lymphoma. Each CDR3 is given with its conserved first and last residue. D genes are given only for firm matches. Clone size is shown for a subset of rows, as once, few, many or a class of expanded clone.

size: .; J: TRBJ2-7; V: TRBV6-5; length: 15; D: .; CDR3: CASSYPSSASYEQYF; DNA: TGTGCCAGCAGTTACCCATCTTCGGCTTCCTACGAGCAGTACTTC
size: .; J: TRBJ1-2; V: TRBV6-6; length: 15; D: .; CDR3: CASSPQGSGFYGYTF; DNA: TGTGCCAGCAGTCCGCAGGGCTCTGGGTTCTATGGCTACACCTTC
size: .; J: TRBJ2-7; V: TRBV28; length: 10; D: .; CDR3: CASSTYEQYF; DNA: TGTGCCAGCAGTACTTACGAGCAGTACTTC
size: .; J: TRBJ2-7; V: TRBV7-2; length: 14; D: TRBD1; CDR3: CASSSLDRVHEQYF; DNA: TGTGCCAGCAGCTCCCTGGACAGGGTCCACGAGCAGTACTTC
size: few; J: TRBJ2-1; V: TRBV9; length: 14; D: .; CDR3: CASSFGSTYNEQFF; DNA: TGTGCCAGCAGCTTTGGTAGCACCTACAATGAGCAGTTCTTC
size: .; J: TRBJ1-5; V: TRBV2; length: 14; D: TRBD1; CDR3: CASRLQGAGQPQHF; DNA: TGTGCCAGCAGACTACAGGGGGCGGGTCAGCCCCAGCATTTT
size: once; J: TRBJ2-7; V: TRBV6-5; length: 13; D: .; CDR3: CAGSLTVTHEQYF; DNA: TGTGCCGGCAGTTTGACAGTGACGCACGAGCAGTACTTC
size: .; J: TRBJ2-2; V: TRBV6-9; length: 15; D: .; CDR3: CASSYQLANTGELFF; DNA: TGTGCCAGCAGTTATCAACTGGCGAACACCGGGGAGCTGTTTTTT
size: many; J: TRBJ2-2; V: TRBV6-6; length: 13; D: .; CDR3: CAISKEDTGELFF; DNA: TGTGCCATCTCTAAGGAGGACACCGGGGAGCTGTTTTTT
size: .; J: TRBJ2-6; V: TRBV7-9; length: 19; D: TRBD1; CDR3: CASSLGQGVAYSGANVLTF; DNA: TGTGCCAGCAGCTTAGGACAGGGGGTCGCCTACTCTGGGGCCAACGTCCTGACTTTC
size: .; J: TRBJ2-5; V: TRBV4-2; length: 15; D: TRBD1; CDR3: CASSARDRGFETQYF; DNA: TGTGCCAGCAGCGCCCGGGACAGGGGTTTTGAGACCCAGTACTTC
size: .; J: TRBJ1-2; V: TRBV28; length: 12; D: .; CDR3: CASSLMSYGYTF; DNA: TGTGCCAGCAGTTTAATGAGTTATGGCTACACCTTC
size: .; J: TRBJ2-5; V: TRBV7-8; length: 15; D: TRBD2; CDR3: CASSFSGGPRETQYF; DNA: TGTGCCAGCAGCTTTAGCGGGGGGCCTCGAGAGACCCAGTACTTC
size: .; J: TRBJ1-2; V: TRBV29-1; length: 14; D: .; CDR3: CSVERGFSNYGYTF; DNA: TGCAGCGTTGAAAGGGGGTTTTCTAACTATGGCTACACCTTC
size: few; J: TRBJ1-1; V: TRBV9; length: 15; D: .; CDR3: CASSVGHHRGAEAFF; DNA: TGTGCCAGCAGCGTAGGGCACCACCGCGGGGCTGAAGCTTTCTTT
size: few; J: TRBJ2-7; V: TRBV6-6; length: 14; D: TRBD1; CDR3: CASSYEQGINEQYF; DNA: TGTGCCAGCAGTTACGAACAGGGGATTAACGAGCAGTACTTC
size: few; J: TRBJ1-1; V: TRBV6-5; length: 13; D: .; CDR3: CASSYRDGSEAFF; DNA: TGTGCCAGCAGTTACCGGGACGGATCCGAAGCTTTCTTT
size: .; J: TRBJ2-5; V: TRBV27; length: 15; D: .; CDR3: CASSLFGFEQETQYF; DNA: TGTGCCAGCAGTTTGTTCGGGTTCGAACAAGAGACCCAGTACTTC
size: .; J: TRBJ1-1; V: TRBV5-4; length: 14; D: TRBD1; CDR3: CASSLGQSNTEAFF; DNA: TGTGCCAGCAGCCTGGGACAGTCAAACACTGAAGCTTTCTTT
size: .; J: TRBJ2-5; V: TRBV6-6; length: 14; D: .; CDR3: CASSPGVAQETQYF; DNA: TGTGCCAGCAGTCCCGGGGTGGCACAAGAGACCCAGTACTTC
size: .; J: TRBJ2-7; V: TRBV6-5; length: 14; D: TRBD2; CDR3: CASSPYAGGGEQYF; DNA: TGTGCCAGCTCCCCTTATGCGGGAGGCGGTGAGCAGTACTTC
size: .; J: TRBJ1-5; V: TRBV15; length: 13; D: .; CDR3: CATSRVGGQPQHF; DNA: TGTGCCACCAGCAGAGTTGGGGGACAGCCCCAGCATTTT
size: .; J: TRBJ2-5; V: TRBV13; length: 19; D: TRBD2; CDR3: CASSFSPGLAGAFQETQYF; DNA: TGTGCCAGCAGCTTCTCACCGGGACTAGCGGGGGCCTTCCAAGAGACCCAGTACTTC
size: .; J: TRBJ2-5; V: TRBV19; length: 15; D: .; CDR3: CASSPAQGVGETQYF; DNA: TGTGCCAGTAGTCCGGCACAGGGAGTCGGGGAGACCCAGTACTTC
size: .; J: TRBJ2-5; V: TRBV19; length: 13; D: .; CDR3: CATGKRFQETQYF; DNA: TGTGCCACAGGGAAAAGGTTTCAAGAGACCCAGTACTTC
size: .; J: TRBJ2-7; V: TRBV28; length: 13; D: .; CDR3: CASSLLASYEQYF; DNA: TGTGCCAGCAGTTTACTAGCGAGCTACGAGCAGTACTTC
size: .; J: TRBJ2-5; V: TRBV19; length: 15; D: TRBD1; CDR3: CASSAGQGRWETQYF; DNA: TGTGCCAGTAGTGCAGGACAGGGGAGGTGGGAGACCCAGTACTTC
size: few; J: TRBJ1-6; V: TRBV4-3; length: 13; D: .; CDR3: CASSQDGNSPLHF; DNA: TGCGCCAGCAGCCAAGACGGGAATTCACCCCTCCACTTT
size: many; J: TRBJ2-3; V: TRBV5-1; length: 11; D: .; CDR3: CASRATDTQYF; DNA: TGCGCCAGCAGGGCCACAGATACGCAGTATTTT
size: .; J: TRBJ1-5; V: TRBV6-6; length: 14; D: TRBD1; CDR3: CASSSQGGGQPQHF; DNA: TGTGCCAGCAGTTCACAGGGGGGCGGTCAGCCCCAGCATTTT
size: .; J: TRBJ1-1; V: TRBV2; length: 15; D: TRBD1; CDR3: CASSEGTGGYTEAFF; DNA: TGTGCCAGCAGTGAAGGTACAGGGGGCTACACTGAAGCTTTCTTT
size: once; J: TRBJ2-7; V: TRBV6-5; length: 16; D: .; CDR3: CASSYSFGQGTYEQYF; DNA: TGTGCCAGCAGTTACTCCTTCGGGCAGGGTACCTACGAGCAGTACTTC
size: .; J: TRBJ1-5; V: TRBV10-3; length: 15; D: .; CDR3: CAISEAPGVDQPQHF; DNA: TGTGCCATCAGTGAGGCCCCGGGGGTAGATCAGCCCCAGCATTTT
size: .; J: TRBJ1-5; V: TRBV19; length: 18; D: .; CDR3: CASSIDRQGWWDNQPQHF; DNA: TGTGCCAGTAGTATAGATAGGCAGGGTTGGTGGGACAATCAGCCCCAGCATTTT
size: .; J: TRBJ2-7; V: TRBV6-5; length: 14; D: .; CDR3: CASSYPTNPHEQYF; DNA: TGTGCCAGCAGTTATCCCACAAACCCCCACGAGCAGTACTTC
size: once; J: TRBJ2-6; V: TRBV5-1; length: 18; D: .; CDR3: CASSLGPGLNSGANVLTF; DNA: TGCGCCAGCAGCTTAGGCCCGGGACTCAACTCTGGGGCCAACGTCCTGACTTTC
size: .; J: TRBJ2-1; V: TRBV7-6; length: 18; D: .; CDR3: CASSLKAWLAGVGGEQFF; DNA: TGTGCCAGCAGCTTAAAGGCTTGGCTAGCAGGAGTAGGTGGTGAGCAGTTCTTC
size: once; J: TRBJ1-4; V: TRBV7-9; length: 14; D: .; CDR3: CASSLGQTNEKLFF; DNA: TGTGCCAGCAGCTTAGGTCAGACTAATGAAAAACTGTTTTTT
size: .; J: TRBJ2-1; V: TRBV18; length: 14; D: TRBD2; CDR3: CASSAAGVYNEQFF; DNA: TGTGCCAGCTCAGCAGCGGGAGTCTACAATGAGCAGTTCTTC
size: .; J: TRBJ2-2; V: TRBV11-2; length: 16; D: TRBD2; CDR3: CASSLDSAGVTGELFF; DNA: TGTGCCAGCAGCTTAGACTCGGCGGGGGTGACCGGGGAGCTGTTTTTT
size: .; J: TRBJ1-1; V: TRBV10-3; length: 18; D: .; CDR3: CAISESRYGPSDGTEAFF; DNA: TGTGCCATCAGTGAGTCGAGGTACGGGCCCTCGGATGGCACTGAAGCTTTCTTT
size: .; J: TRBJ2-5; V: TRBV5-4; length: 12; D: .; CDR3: CASSRQQETQYF; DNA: TGTGCCAGCAGCAGACAACAGGAGACCCAGTACTTC
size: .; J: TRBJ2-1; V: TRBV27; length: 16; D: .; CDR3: CASSLRAGSSYNEQFF; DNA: TGTGCCAGCAGTTTACGGGCGGGGAGCTCCTACAATGAGCAGTTCTTC
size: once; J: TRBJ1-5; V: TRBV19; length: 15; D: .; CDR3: CATLSRVNSNQPQHF; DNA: TGTGCCACCCTCTCCAGGGTTAATAGCAATCAGCCCCAGCATTTT
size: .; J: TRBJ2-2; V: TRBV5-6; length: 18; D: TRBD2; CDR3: CASSLVGLAALFTGELFF; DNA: TGTGCCAGCAGCTTGGTGGGACTAGCGGCCCTGTTCACCGGGGAGCTGTTTTTT
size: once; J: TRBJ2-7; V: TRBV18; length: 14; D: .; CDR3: CASSPPGEGYEQYF; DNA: TGTGCCAGCTCACCCCCGGGTGAGGGCTACGAGCAGTACTTC